This T cell receptor (beta chain) was identified in a study of cytomegalovirus exposure and HLA in healthy donors. Study-level findings and limits: Most TCR sequences were seen very rarely across donors, but some public TCRs occurred in many. Cytomegalovirus association was listed for roughly 160 TCR beta chains.

Assay: immunoSEQ multiplex PCR; the TCRdb copy retains only in-frame clones and omits some. The table includes more than 90,000 clones, about 82% detected once. This clone was found a few times. Its antigen is still unknown. CDR1 SNHLY and CDR2 FYNNEI come from the germline V gene. The junction had 4 bases not matched to a gene; V was cut back by 2 bases and J by 3 bases. The CDR3 runs 14 residues. The sequence was obtained from a man younger than 30 in good health and CMV-seronegative. V usage is TRBV2 and J usage is TRBJ2-7; 7 bases are a match to TRBD2. The sequencing input was PBMCs. The CDR3 reads CASSETSARYEQYF. The DNA for the CDR3 is TGTGCCAGCAGTGAAACTAGCGCGCGCTACGAGCAGTACTTC.